The clone carrying this TCR beta chain was recorded many times. Its specificity is unknown. The data are from a study of neurological immune-mediated disorders. The authors produced cDNA by 5'RACE using 10-nucleotide random UMIs. TCRdb processed the 5' RACE reads anew with MiXCR; each CDR3 protein has one entry. Of approximately 53,000 distinct CDR3 sequences in the sample, 9% to 10% were seen once. The time point denotes: longitudinal time-point 1 (baseline). The unsorted libraries were generated from a total of 2 million PBMCs, which had been stored in RNAlater at -80 C. Germline assignment: CDR1 DFQATT and CDR2 SNEGSKA (reference sequence). The CDR3 loop spans 15 amino acids. V lost 0 bases and J 5 bases, leaving 14 bases between the germline ends. Study-wide findings and caveats: CDR3 amino acid sequences of expanded clones were not shared across subjects, a result suggesting private repertoires in all groups. The highest TCR clonal expansion occurred in HTLV-1-associated myelopathy; multiple sclerosis fell below healthy controls.

The sequenced sample was PBMCs. This sequence was found in a woman aged 40 to 50 in good health. The gene calls are TRBV20-1 and TRBJ2-4; TRBD2 is a possible D gene (6 bases). Written as DNA, the CDR3 is TGCAGTGCTAGAGATCCACGGGGGAGCGAAAACATTCAGTACTTC. Its protein product is CSARDPRGSENIQYF.